A single sample gave rise to the 28 T cell receptor beta chains below, sequenced in a study of blood T cell repertoires in COVID-19. TCRdb's copy holds only in-frame clones and misses some; the assay was immunoSEQ multiplex PCR. The sample lists about 150,000 clones, roughly nine tenths occurring once. Source material: peripheral blood. The source is a middle-aged woman with acute or convalescent COVID-19.

The chain uses TRBV24-1 and TRBJ2-2; D call uncertain. The germline gives CDR1 KGHDR, CDR2 SFDVKD. The CDR3 is 16 amino acids. Deletions cut 0 bases from V and 0 bases from J, with 7 bases between. The CDR3 DNA sequence: TGTGCCACCAGTGATTTGCGTCAGGCGAACACCGGGGAGCTGTTTTTT. Its protein is CATSDLRQANTGELFF.

V gene TRBV5-1 combines with J gene TRBJ2-3, with 9 bases identical to TRBD2. Per the germline V gene, CDR1 is SGHRS and CDR2 is YFSETQ. The CDR3 is 18 residues long. V was clipped by 5 bases and J by 0 bases; unmatched bases: 13. The CDR3 is CASRDAGGPLSSTDTQYF. The CDR3 DNA is TGCGCCAGCAGGGACGCGGGGGGGCCTCTATCGAGCACAGATACGCAGTATTTT.

This sequence joins TRBV28 and TRBJ1-3; possible D gene TRBD1, 5 bases. Trimming took 5 bases from V and 0 from J, leaving 5 bases between them. The CDR3 extends over 13 amino acids. Germline V gives CDR1 MDHEN, CDR2 SYDVKM. The CDR3 nucleotides are TGTGCCAGCAGTCAGGGCTCTGGAAACACCATATATTTT. Protein sequence: CASSQGSGNTIYF.

V and J are TRBV2 and TRBJ1-4; TRBD1 might be the D (5 bases). The CDR3 extends over 13 amino acids. CDR1 is SNHLY, CDR2 FYNNEI, per germline. V lost 7 bases, J lost 4 bases, and 10 bases lay in between. CDR3 in amino acids: CASIRQFNEKLFF. DNA of the CDR3: TGTGCCAGCATTCGACAGTTTAATGAAAAACTGTTTTTT.

V usage is TRBV6-5 and J usage is TRBJ2-7, with 7 bases matching TRBD1. V was pared by 11 bases and J by 2 bases, with 12 bases of the junction left unmatched. The CDR3 is 14 amino acids. Germline V gene sequence: CDR1 MNHEY, CDR2 SVGAGI. CDR3 residues: CASSIDRVPYEQYF. The CDR3 DNA is TGTGCCTCGTCTATCGACAGGGTACCCTACGAGCAGTACTTC.

The chain has TRBV5-4 and TRBJ1-6; 7 bases align to TRBD1. Germline V gene lookup returns CDR1 SGHNT and CDR2 YYREEE (reference sequence). V lost 2 bases to trimming and J lost 7 bases; unmatched junction nucleotides: 15. The CDR3 covers 18 residues. In DNA form, the CDR3 reads TGTGCCAGCAGCTTAAAATCCGTACGGACAGGACGAAATTCACCCCTCCACTTT. This sequence encodes CASSLKSVRTGRNSPLHF.

The chain employs TRBV29-1 and TRBJ2-3; 7 bases agree with TRBD2. The CDR3 is 15 amino acids. The germline CDR1 and CDR2 sequences are SQVTM and ANQGSEA. Unmatched junction bases numbered 9, after V lost 4 bases and J lost 2 bases. In DNA form, the CDR3 reads TGCAGCGTTGCCCCGCCTAGCGGACACACAGATACGCAGTATTTT. Its translation: CSVAPPSGHTDTQYF.

J is TRBJ2-7 and V is TRBV11-3; 8 bases fit TRBD1. Germline CDR1 and CDR2: SGHNT and YENEEA. The length of the CDR3 is 16 residues. V gave up 5 bases and J gave up 2 bases; unmatched junction bases: 11. CDR3 DNA: TGTGCCAGCAGCCCGCACGCTAGACAGGGGCCCTACGAGCAGTACTTC. Its protein is CASSPHARQGPYEQYF.

The chain couples TRBV5-1 to TRBJ2-3; 12 bases are a match to TRBD2. The length of the CDR3 is 17 residues. V lost 4 bases and J lost 8; bases outside the gene matches: 14. CDR1 SGHRS and CDR2 YFSETQ come from the germline V gene. The CDR3 loop is CASSPETSGGPGGTQYF. Written as DNA, the CDR3 is TGCGCCAGCAGCCCGGAGACTAGCGGGGGCCCGGGAGGTACGCAGTATTTT.

This clone was counted a single time. The chain recombines TRBV27 with TRBJ1-2, with D perhaps matching TRBD1 (6 bases). The germline V and J ends were trimmed by 6 bases and 7 bases, with 15 bases remaining between them. The CDR3 consists of 13 residues. Germline assignment: CDR1 MNHEY and CDR2 SMNVEV (reference sequence). DNA for the CDR3: TGTGCCAGCAGAGAGGACAGCCTCAGTGGCTACACCTTC. It is translated as CASREDSLSGYTF.

CDR3 in DNA: TGTGCCAGCAGTCCAGGACTAGTTGAGACCCAGTACTTC. This gives the protein CASSPGLVETQYF. V gene TRBV6-6 combines with J gene TRBJ2-5; 7 bases align to TRBD2. J lost 5 bases, V lost 5 bases, and 5 bases had no gene match. The CDR3 consists of 13 residues. Germline V CDR1 and CDR2: MNHNY, SVGAGI (reference sequence).

The chain joins TRBV3-1 (or the pseudogene TRBV3-2) to TRBJ2-7, with 11 bases fitting TRBD2. V lost 4 bases to trimming and J lost 3 bases; unmatched junction nucleotides: 8. In germline, CDR1 is LGHDT, CDR2 YNNKEL (reference sequence). The CDR3 has 16 amino acids. Here the CDR3 reads CASSPRLAGTIYEQYF. CDR3 DNA: TGTGCCAGCAGCCCGCGACTAGCGGGGACTATCTACGAGCAGTACTTC.

The chain is built from TRBV7-3 and TRBJ2-1; D is unresolved. Trimming shortened V by 5 bases and J by 7 bases, and 9 bases separated the two germline ends. The CDR3 spans 12 residues. Germline V gene data show CDR1 as SGHTA and CDR2 as FQGTGA. The CDR3 here is CASSLSGNEQFF. CDR3 nucleotides: TGTGCCAGCAGCCTCTCCGGTAATGAGCAGTTCTTC.

V usage is TRBV25-1 and J usage is TRBJ2-3; unclear D gene. Germline V gene lookup returns CDR1 MGHDK and CDR2 SYGVNS. The CDR3 is 12 amino acids. Trimming removed 5 bases at V and 3 bases at J, with 6 bases between. The CDR3 DNA follows: TGTGCCAGCAGTTTCGGGACAGATACGCAGTATTTT. This gives the protein CASSFGTDTQYF.

The chain employs TRBV5-4 and TRBJ2-7; TRBD1 matches 7 bases. The CDR3 is 16 amino acids. Germline values: CDR1 SGHNT, CDR2 YYREEE (reference sequence). The V segment lost 0 bases and the J segment 4 bases; nucleotides outside the gene matches: 10. This chain's CDR3 is CASSLDRDSRSYEQYF. In DNA, the CDR3 is TGTGCCAGCAGCTTGGATCGGGACAGTCGTTCTTACGAGCAGTACTTC. The variable domain in full, completed from reference TRBV5-4 and TRBJ2-7, reads ETGVTQSPTHLIKTRGQQVTLRCSSQSGHNTVSWYQQALGQGPQFIFQYYREEENGRGNFPPRFSGLQFPNYSSELNVNALELDDSALYLCASSLDRDSRSYEQYFGPGTRLTVT.

This rearrangement joins TRBV14 to TRBJ1-1; 9 nucleotides match TRBD1. The CDR3 sequence is 12 residues long. V dropped 6 bases and J dropped 10; count of bases not matched to a gene: 6. CDR1 and CDR2 (germline): SGHDN, FVKESK. CDR3 sequence: CASSLQGARAFF. In DNA form, the CDR3 reads TGTGCCAGCAGTCTACAGGGGGCCCGAGCTTTCTTT.

The genes are TRBV25-1 and TRBJ2-1, with 11 positions matching TRBD2. This CDR3 contains 15 residues. CDR1 and CDR2 from the germline V gene are MGHDK and SYGVNS. With 4 bases clipped from V and 6 bases from J, the junction kept 5 bases outside the gene matches. The CDR3 loop is CASSGTSGRGNEQFF. CDR3 sequence (DNA): TGTGCCAGCAGTGGTACTAGCGGGAGAGGCAATGAGCAGTTCTTC.

This chain uses TRBV19 with TRBJ2-1, with D tentatively TRBD2 (5 bases). Between the trimmed V and J ends, which lost 3 bases and 1 base, there was a span of 7 bases. The CDR3 covers 14 residues. In germline, CDR1 is LNHDA, CDR2 SQIVND (reference sequence). CDR3 region: CASSMTTSYNEQFF. The CDR3 coding sequence is TGTGCCAGTAGTATGACTACATCCTACAATGAGCAGTTCTTC.

The genes are TRBV18 and TRBJ1-1; 7 bases line up with TRBD1. Germline CDR1 and CDR2: KGHSH and LQKENI. Trimming removed 5 bases from V and 0 bases from J; junction bases left unmatched: 6. The CDR3 extends over 15 amino acids. The CDR3 nucleotides read TGTGCCAGCTCAGCGGGGACAGTGATGAACACTGAAGCTTTCTTT. This translates into CASSAGTVMNTEAFF. Variable domain in full (rest from reference TRBV18 and TRBJ1-1): NAGVMQNPRHLVRRRGQEARLRCSPMKGHSHVYWYRQLPEEGLKFMVYLQKENIIDESGMPKERFSAEFPKEGPSILRIQQVVRGDSAAYFCASSAGTVMNTEAFFGQGTRLTVV.

This rearrangement joins TRBV27 to TRBJ1-5; 7 bases align to TRBD1. The CDR3 has 14 amino acids. V trimming: 6 bases; J trimming: 7 bases; junction bases outside the gene matches: 9. Germline assignment: CDR1 MNHEY and CDR2 SMNVEV (reference sequence). The CDR3 DNA follows: TGTGCCAGCAGAGCAAGACAGGGTGGGCAGCCCCAGCATTTT. Translating it yields CASRARQGGQPQHF.

This chain uses TRBV19 with TRBJ2-1; TRBD1 might be the D (5 bases). V lost 1 base, J lost 1 base, and 14 bases lay in between. This CDR3 spans 17 amino acids. CDR1 and CDR2 from the germline V gene are LNHDA and SQIVND (reference sequence). DNA of the CDR3: TGTGCCAGTAGTATAGTTCCGGGCAGGGCGTCCTACAATGAGCAGTTCTTC. This encodes CASSIVPGRASYNEQFF.

CDR3 bases: TGTGCCAGCAGCTTAGTCCGCATCCCCGGGGATACGCAGTATTTT. Encoded protein: CASSLVRIPGDTQYF. The V gene is TRBV7-2, the J gene TRBJ2-3; D call uncertain. There are 15 residues in the CDR3. CDR1 is SGHTA, CDR2 FQGNSA, per germline. V shed 1 base and J shed 6 bases, with 14 bases lying between them.

The genes are TRBV2 and TRBJ2-3; perhaps TRBD1 as D (5 bases). CDR3 size: 15 residues. Trimming took off 1 base at V and 8 bases at J, with 16 bases between the two ends. CDR1 is SNHLY and CDR2 is FYNNEI in the germline V gene. The CDR3 loop is CASSEVTGLTSTQYF. CDR3 nucleotide sequence: TGTGCCAGCAGTGAAGTAACAGGTCTCACGAGTACGCAGTATTTT. Full variable domain (outside the CDR3, taken from reference TRBV2 and TRBJ2-3): EPEVTQTPSHQVTQMGQEVILRCVPISNHLYFYWYRQILGQKVEFLVSFYNNEISEKSEIFDDQFSVERPDGSNFTLKIRSTKLEDSAMYFCASSEVTGLTSTQYFGPGTRLTVL.

This clone was counted once. The rearrangement links TRBV27 to TRBJ2-4; 7 bases map to TRBD2. This CDR3 comprises 14 residues. With V trimmed by 5 bases and J by 7 bases, 8 bases remained unmatched. Germline V gene lookup returns CDR1 MNHEY and CDR2 SMNVEV (reference sequence). The CDR3 sequence is CASSLGLGGNIQYF. DNA for the CDR3: TGTGCCAGCAGTCTCGGACTAGGCGGCAACATTCAGTACTTC.

This chain uses TRBV28 with TRBJ2-3; 7 nucleotides match TRBD1. Germline V gene lookup returns CDR1 MDHEN and CDR2 SYDVKM. V lost 6 bases and J lost 2; bases outside the gene matches: 8. The CDR3 has 15 amino acids. The CDR3 here is CASRPTGSSTDTQYF. DNA of the CDR3: TGTGCCAGCAGACCGACAGGGAGTTCCACAGATACGCAGTATTTT.

The chain combines TRBV18 with TRBJ2-7; 9 nucleotides agree with TRBD2. V lost 3 bases, J lost 2 bases, and 5 bases stayed unmatched. The CDR3 sequence is 15 residues long. Germline V CDR1 and CDR2: KGHSH, LQKENI. The CDR3 region is CASSPRLAVTYEQYF. CDR3 nucleotides: TGTGCCAGCTCACCGCGACTAGCGGTTACCTACGAGCAGTACTTC.

The chain employs TRBV19 and TRBJ2-5; D is possibly TRBD2 (6 bases). Between the trimmed V and J ends, which lost 5 bases and 3 bases, there was a span of 28 bases. The length of the CDR3 is 19 residues. CDR1 is LNHDA, CDR2 SQIVND, per germline (reference sequence). CDR3 DNA: TGTGCCAGTAGTCCCCCTGTAGGACACCTTGGGGGGATTGAAGAGACCCAGTACTTC. It yields the protein CASSPPVGHLGGIEETQYF.

V usage is TRBV28 and J usage is TRBJ1-5; possible D gene TRBD1, 5 bases. The ends were cut back, 6 bases at V and 5 bases at J, with 14 bases in the middle. The germline gives CDR1 MDHEN, CDR2 SYDVKM. This CDR3 region has 14 residues. CDR3 bases: TGTGCCAGCAGCCCAGGGTCGAGCTATCAGCCCCAGCATTTT. This codes for CASSPGSSYQPQHF.